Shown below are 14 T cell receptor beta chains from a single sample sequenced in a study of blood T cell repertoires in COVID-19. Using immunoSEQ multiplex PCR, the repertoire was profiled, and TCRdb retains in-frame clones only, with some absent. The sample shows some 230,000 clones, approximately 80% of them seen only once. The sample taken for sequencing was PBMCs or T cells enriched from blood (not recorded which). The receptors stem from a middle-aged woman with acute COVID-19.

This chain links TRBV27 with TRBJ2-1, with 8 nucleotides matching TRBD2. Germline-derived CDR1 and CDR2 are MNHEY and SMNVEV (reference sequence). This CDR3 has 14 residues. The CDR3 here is CASKLLAAYNEQFF. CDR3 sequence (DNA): TGTGCTTCAAAGCTACTAGCGGCCTACAATGAGCAGTTCTTC.

In DNA form, the CDR3 reads TGTGCCAGCAGCCAAGAGTTGCGGCTAGCGGGGCTCAATGAGCAGTTCTTC. This sequence encodes CASSQELRLAGLNEQFF. The chain joins TRBV3-1 (or the pseudogene TRBV3-2) to TRBJ2-1; 9 bases map to TRBD2. Germline V gives CDR1 LGHDT, CDR2 YNNKEL (reference sequence). There are 17 residues in the CDR3. Trimming at V came to 0 bases and at J to 6 bases, leaving 9 bases not matched to a gene.

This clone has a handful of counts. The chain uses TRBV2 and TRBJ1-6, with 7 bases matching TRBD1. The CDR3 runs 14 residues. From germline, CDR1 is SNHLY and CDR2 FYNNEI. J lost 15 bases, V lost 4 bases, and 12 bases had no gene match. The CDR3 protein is CASSVDRASSLLHF. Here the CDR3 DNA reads TGTGCCAGCAGTGTAGACAGGGCCTCGAGTCTCCTCCACTTT.

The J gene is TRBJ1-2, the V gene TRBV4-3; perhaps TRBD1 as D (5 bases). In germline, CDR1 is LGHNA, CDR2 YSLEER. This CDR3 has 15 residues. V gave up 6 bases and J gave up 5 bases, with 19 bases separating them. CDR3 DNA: TGCGCCAGCAGTCAAATTGACGGGGGGGAATATGGCTACACCTTC. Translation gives CASSQIDGGEYGYTF.

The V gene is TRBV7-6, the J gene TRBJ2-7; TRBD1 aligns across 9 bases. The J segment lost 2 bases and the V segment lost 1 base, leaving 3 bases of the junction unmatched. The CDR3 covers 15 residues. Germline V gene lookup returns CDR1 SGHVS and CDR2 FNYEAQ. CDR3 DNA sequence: TGTGCCAGCAGCTTAGGACAGGGGGGGCCCTACGAGCAGTACTTC. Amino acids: CASSLGQGGPYEQYF.

The CDR3 DNA reads TGTGCCAGCAGCGGTGGACAGGACGGCGGATACACCTTC. Protein: CASSGGQDGGYTF. V is TRBV12-3 or TRBV12-4 and J is TRBJ1-2, with 7 bases fitting TRBD1. CDR3 size: 13 residues. V dropped 6 bases and J dropped 11; count of bases not matched to a gene: 12.

CDR3 in DNA: TGTGCCAGCAGTTCACCCTTCTCCAGGGATGTACAGGGCTACACCTTC. Protein sequence: CASSSPFSRDVQGYTF. The chain uses TRBV28 and TRBJ1-2; tentatively, D is TRBD1 (5 bases). The V gene lost 4 bases and the J gene lost 8 bases, with 23 bases spanning the gap. The CDR3 contains 16 residues. The germline V gene encodes CDR1 MDHEN and CDR2 SYDVKM.

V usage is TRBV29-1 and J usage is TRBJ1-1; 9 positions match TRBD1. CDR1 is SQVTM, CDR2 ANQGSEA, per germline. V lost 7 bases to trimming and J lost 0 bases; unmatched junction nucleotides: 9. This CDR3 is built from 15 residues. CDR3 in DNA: TGCAGCGCCGACAGGGGGTTGGTGATGAACACTGAAGCTTTCTTT. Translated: CSADRGLVMNTEAFF.

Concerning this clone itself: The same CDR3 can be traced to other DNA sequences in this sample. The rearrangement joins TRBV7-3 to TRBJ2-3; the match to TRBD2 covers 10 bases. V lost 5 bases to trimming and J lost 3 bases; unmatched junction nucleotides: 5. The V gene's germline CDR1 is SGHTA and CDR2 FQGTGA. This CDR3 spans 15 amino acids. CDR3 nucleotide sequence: TGTGCCAGCAGCCCGTTAGCGGGAGGAACAGATACGCAGTATTTT. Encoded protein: CASSPLAGGTDTQYF. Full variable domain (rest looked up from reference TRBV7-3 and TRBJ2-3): GAGVSQTPSNKVTEKGKYVELRCDPISGHTALYWYRQSLGQGPEFLIYFQGTGAADDSGLPNDRFFAVRPEGSVSTLKIQRTERGDSAVYLCASSPLAGGTDTQYFGPGTRLTVL.

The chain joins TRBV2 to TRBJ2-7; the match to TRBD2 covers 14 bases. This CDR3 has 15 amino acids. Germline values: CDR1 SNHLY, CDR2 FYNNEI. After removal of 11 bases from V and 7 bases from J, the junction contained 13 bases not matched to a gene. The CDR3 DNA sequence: TGTGCCGGGAGATGGGGGACTAGCGGGAGTAGGGAGCAGTACTTC. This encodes CAGRWGTSGSREQYF.

The CDR3 region is CASSPSSGLREQYF. In DNA, the CDR3 is TGTGCCAGCTCACCGTCTAGCGGATTAAGAGAGCAGTACTTC. The chain carries TRBV18 and TRBJ2-7; TRBD2 agrees at 7 bases. J was trimmed by 7 bases and V by 3 bases; bases with no gene match: 9. Per the germline V gene, CDR1 is KGHSH and CDR2 is LQKENI. The CDR3 is made up of 14 amino acids.

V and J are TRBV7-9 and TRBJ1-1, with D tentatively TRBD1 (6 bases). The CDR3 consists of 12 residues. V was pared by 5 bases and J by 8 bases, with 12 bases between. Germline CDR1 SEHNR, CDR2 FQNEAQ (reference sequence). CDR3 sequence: CASSTHGQEAFF. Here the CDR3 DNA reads TGTGCCAGCAGCACCCACGGACAGGAAGCTTTCTTT.

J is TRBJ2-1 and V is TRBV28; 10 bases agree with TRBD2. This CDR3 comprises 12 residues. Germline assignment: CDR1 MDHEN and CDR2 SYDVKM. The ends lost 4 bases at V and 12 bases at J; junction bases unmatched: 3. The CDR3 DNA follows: TGTGCCAGCAGTTCGGGACTAGCGCGGCAGTTCTTC. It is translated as CASSSGLARQFF.

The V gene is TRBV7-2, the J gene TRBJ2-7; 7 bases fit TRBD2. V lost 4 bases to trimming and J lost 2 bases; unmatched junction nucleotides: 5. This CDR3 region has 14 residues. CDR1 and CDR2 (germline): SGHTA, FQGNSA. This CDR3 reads CASSSPGTTYEQYF. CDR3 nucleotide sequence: TGTGCCAGCAGCTCGCCCGGGACTACCTACGAGCAGTACTTC.